One sample yielded the 21 T cell receptor beta chains listed below, sequenced in a study of cytomegalovirus exposure and HLA in healthy donors. PCR employed 60 Vbeta and 13 Jbeta primers. Measured with immunoSEQ multiplex PCR; TCRdb has only the in-frame clones, and not every one. Among 170,000 or so clones listed, 80% were seen once. Sequencing was done on a sample of PBMCs. The receptors shown here come from a man younger than 40 in good health and CMV-seropositive.

This clone was seen more than once but under ten times. The rearrangement uses TRBV4-2 and TRBJ2-2; tentative D call: TRBD2 (6 bases). Germline V gene lookup returns CDR1 LGHNA and CDR2 YNFKEQ. Trimming removed 1 base at V and 3 bases at J, with 6 bases between. The CDR3 extends over 14 amino acids. The CDR3 sequence is CASSQGLDTGELFF. In nucleotides, the CDR3 is TGTGCCAGCAGCCAAGGACTAGACACCGGGGAGCTGTTTTTT.

V and J are TRBV5-6 and TRBJ2-7; 9 positions match TRBD1. This CDR3 has 14 amino acids. V was clipped by 4 bases and J by 3 bases; unmatched bases: 5. The germline V gene encodes CDR1 SGHDT and CDR2 YYEEEE. CDR3 loop: CASSGTGSLYEQYF. As DNA, the CDR3 is TGTGCCAGCAGCGGGACAGGGTCCCTCTACGAGCAGTACTTC.

This rearrangement joins TRBV10-3 to TRBJ2-5; 9 positions match TRBD2. With 6 bases clipped from V and 5 bases from J, the junction kept 7 bases outside the gene matches. CDR1 is ENHRY and CDR2 is SYGVKD in the germline V gene. The CDR3 is 14 residues long. DNA of the CDR3: TGTGCCATCAGCGGGACTAGCACCCAGGAGACCCAGTACTTC. Translation: CAISGTSTQETQYF.

This clone was found once. The chain carries TRBV11-3 and TRBJ2-1; tentatively, D is TRBD1 (5 bases). The germline V gene encodes CDR1 SGHNT and CDR2 YENEEA. The V end lost 0 bases, the J end lost 9 bases, and 9 bases lay between the germline ends. There are 13 residues in the CDR3. This CDR3 is CASSLEIGAEQFF. CDR3 DNA sequence: TGTGCCAGCAGCTTAGAGATAGGGGCTGAGCAGTTCTTC.

The genes are TRBV5-6 and TRBJ2-3; 7 bases line up with TRBD2. CDR1 SGHDT and CDR2 YYEEEE come from the germline V gene. Trimming at V came to 2 bases and at J to 6 bases, leaving 9 bases not matched to a gene. The CDR3 has 15 residues. CDR3 sequence (DNA): TGTGCCAGCAGCTTAATAAGCGGGGAAGTGGATACGCAGTATTTT. It specifies CASSLISGEVDTQYF.

This chain links TRBV19 with TRBJ2-7; TRBD2 matches 14 bases. V shed 5 bases, J shed 3 bases, and the junction held 12 bases outside the gene matches. The V gene's germline CDR1 is LNHDA and CDR2 SQIVND (reference sequence). This CDR3 is built from 18 residues. This chain's CDR3 is CASSPGQGLAGEFYEQYF. In DNA form, the CDR3 reads TGTGCCAGTAGTCCGGGACAGGGACTAGCGGGGGAATTCTACGAGCAGTACTTC.

V is TRBV5-1 and J is TRBJ2-7, with 9 positions matching TRBD1. Germline loops: CDR1 SGHRS, CDR2 YFSETQ. CDR3 length equals 14 residues. With V trimmed by 4 bases and J by 7 bases, 9 bases remained unmatched. CDR3 sequence: CASSTGQGQGEQYF. The CDR3 DNA follows: TGCGCCAGCAGCACGGGACAGGGCCAGGGGGAGCAGTACTTC. Supplemented by reference TRBV5-1 and TRBJ2-7, the full variable domain reads KAGVTQTPRYLIKTRGQQVTLSCSPISGHRSVSWYQQTPGQGLQFLFEYFSETQRNKGNFPGRFSGRQFSNSRSEMNVSTLELGDSALYLCASSTGQGQGEQYFGPGTRLTVT.

The V and J genes are TRBV27 and TRBJ2-7; 8 bases fit TRBD1. Germline trimming cut 5 bases from V and 6 bases from J; bases unmatched to any gene: 6. Germline CDR1 reads MNHEY; CDR2 reads SMNVEV (reference sequence). The CDR3 spans 13 residues. The CDR3 spells CASSQRQGTEQYF. The CDR3 region has the DNA TGTGCCAGCAGTCAAAGACAGGGGACCGAGCAGTACTTC.

This chain links TRBV9 with TRBJ2-1; no reliable D call. Trimming left V 3 bases short and J 4 bases short, with 8 bases between. CDR1 and CDR2 from the germline V gene are SGDLS and YYNGEE. The CDR3 runs 13 residues. The CDR3 DNA reads as TGTGCCAGCAGCGGGAGTGATTACAATGAGCAGTTCTTC. It translates to CASSGSDYNEQFF.

The rearrangement joins TRBV2 to TRBJ1-6; TRBD1 agrees at 8 bases. CDR3 length: 16 residues. Germline V gives CDR1 SNHLY, CDR2 FYNNEI. Unmatched junction bases numbered 7, after V lost 4 bases and J lost 5 bases. CDR3 protein: CASSARTGPNNSPLHF. DNA for the CDR3: TGTGCCAGCAGTGCCCGGACAGGGCCCAATAATTCACCCCTCCACTTT.

The chain links TRBV6-5 to TRBJ2-1; 7 bases fit TRBD2. The CDR3 covers 15 residues. Germline lookup yields CDR1 MNHEY and CDR2 SVGAGI. Trimming cost V 6 bases and J 2 bases; bases outside gene matches: 7. The CDR3 loop is CASRRERGAYNEQFF. CDR3 bases: TGTGCCAGCAGGAGGGAGCGGGGAGCCTACAATGAGCAGTTCTTC.

The V call is TRBV27, the J call TRBJ1-1; TRBD1 aligns across 7 bases. Unmatched junction bases numbered 10, after V lost 6 bases and J lost 3 bases. The length of the CDR3 is 15 residues. Germline V gene sequence: CDR1 MNHEY, CDR2 SMNVEV (reference sequence). The CDR3 region has the DNA TGTGCCAGCAGAACCCCGGCGGGACAGTACACTGAAGCTTTCTTT. It is translated as CASRTPAGQYTEAFF.

The chain combines TRBV11-2 with TRBJ2-1, with D perhaps TRBD2 (6 bases). The V gene's germline CDR1 is SGHAT and CDR2 FQNNGV. Trimming shortened V by 1 base and J by 5 bases, and 6 bases separated the two germline ends. The CDR3 totals 13 residues. CDR3 DNA sequence: TGTGCCAGCAGCTTAGCGGGGGACAATGAGCAGTTCTTC. Translation: CASSLAGDNEQFF.

The V call is TRBV7-3, the J call TRBJ1-2, with a tentative D call TRBD1 (5 bases). The germline V gene encodes CDR1 SGHTA and CDR2 FQGTGA. V was trimmed by 2 bases and J by 8 bases, leaving 15 bases between them. The CDR3 spans 14 residues. The CDR3 nucleotides are TGTGCCAGCAGCTTAGCCGGGGGGACGGGGGGCTACACCTTC. This gives the protein CASSLAGGTGGYTF.

This clone was seen a single time. This rearrangement joins TRBV7-2 to TRBJ1-1, with TRBD1 as a possible D gene (6 bases). The V gene's germline CDR1 is SGHTA and CDR2 FQGNSA. V lost 1 base and J 7 bases, leaving 19 bases between the germline ends. The CDR3 covers 16 residues. The chain's CDR3 is CASSLGRGRGAHEAFF. The CDR3 DNA reads TGTGCCAGCAGCTTAGGACGAGGGCGGGGGGCCCATGAAGCTTTCTTT.

This clone was seen more than once but under ten times. V gene TRBV7-2 combines with J gene TRBJ1-1, with a possible D match to TRBD1 (5 bases). Between the trimmed V and J ends, which lost 4 bases and 7 bases, there was a span of 10 bases. This CDR3 region has 12 residues. Looked up from germline, CDR1 is SGHTA and CDR2 is FQGNSA. As DNA, the CDR3 is TGTGCCAGCAGCTCTCAGGGATTTGAAGCTTTCTTT. Translated, it gives CASSSQGFEAFF.

This chain connects TRBV5-4 to TRBJ2-4; a possible D gene is TRBD1 (5 bases). CDR1 and CDR2 (germline): SGHNT, YYREEE (reference sequence). The CDR3 has 17 residues. Trimming removed 6 bases from V and 0 bases from J, with 19 bases in between. The CDR3 DNA reads as TGTGCCAGCACAACTGACCGACAGTCCAGAGCCAAAAACATTCAGTACTTC. The encoded protein is CASTTDRQSRAKNIQYF.

This clone has more than one count but fewer than ten. The chain has TRBV28 and TRBJ2-2, with 9 bases fitting TRBD2. The CDR3 has 16 residues. J lost 6 bases, V lost 1 base, and 6 bases had no gene match. Germline V gives CDR1 MDHEN, CDR2 SYDVKM. The DNA of the CDR3 is TGTGCCAGCAGTTTATACGGCGGGGGGGCGTCCGGGGAGCTGTTTTTT. It codes for CASSLYGGGASGELFF.

This clone has a handful of counts. The rearrangement uses TRBV7-3 and TRBJ2-7; D might be TRBD2 (6 bases). The CDR3 totals 16 residues. CDR1 is SGHTA, CDR2 FQGTGA, per germline. Between the trimmed V and J ends, which lost 0 bases and 2 bases, there was a span of 14 bases. Here the CDR3 DNA reads TGTGCCAGCAGCTTAACGGGACCCCCGGGAGCCTACGAGCAGTACTTC. Protein: CASSLTGPPGAYEQYF.

V usage is TRBV9 and J usage is TRBJ2-3; 13 nucleotides match TRBD2. J was trimmed by 4 bases and V by 0 bases; bases with no gene match: 5. The CDR3 runs to 17 residues. Looked up from germline, CDR1 is SGDLS and CDR2 is YYNGEE. In DNA, the CDR3 is TGTGCCAGCAGCGTAGAACTAGCGGGGGGGCTAGCAGATACGCAGTATTTT. Its protein is CASSVELAGGLADTQYF. The full variable domain, in which reference TRBV9 and TRBJ2-3 provide the parts outside the CDR3, is DSGVTQTPKHLITATGQRVTLRCSPRSGDLSVYWYQQSLDQGLQFLIQYYNGEERAKGNILERFSAQQFPDLHSELNLSSLELGDSALYFCASSVELAGGLADTQYFGPGTRLTVL.

The chain has TRBV5-6 and TRBJ2-7; D is unresolved. Deletions cut 2 bases from V and 7 bases from J, with 16 bases between. CDR1 is SGHDT, CDR2 YYEEEE, per germline. The CDR3 covers 14 residues. In nucleotides, the CDR3 is TGTGCCAGCAGCTTTATATCTCTGGTCGGGGAGCAGTACTTC. Its translation is CASSFISLVGEQYF.